Following are 16 T cell receptor beta chains from one sample sequenced in a study of blood T cell repertoires in COVID-19. TCRdb's table, derived via immunoSEQ multiplex PCR, lists solely in-frame clones and lacks some. The sample has roughly 400,000 clones, around 87% seen once. What was sequenced was peripheral blood. The receptor set was obtained from a woman aged 55-69 years with COVID-19, enrolled during active disease.

The chain is built from TRBV5-1 and TRBJ1-2; tentatively, D is TRBD1 (5 bases). The CDR3 is 17 amino acids. V lost 4 bases to trimming and J lost 8 bases, with 27 bases between them. Looked up from germline, CDR1 is SGHRS and CDR2 is YFSETQ. CDR3 bases: TGCGCCAGCAGCGTGGGAGGGGCGGGAGCATCCGTCGGAGGCTACACCTTC. The encoded protein is CASSVGGAGASVGGYTF.

This sequence joins TRBV7-3 and TRBJ2-3; 9 bases agree with TRBD1. This CDR3 has 15 amino acids. The germline V gene has CDR1 SGHTA and CDR2 FQGTGA. Trimming at V came to 5 bases and at J to 1 base, leaving 4 bases not matched to a gene. As DNA, the CDR3 is TGTGCCAGCAGCAAGGGACAGGGCCGCACAGATACGCAGTATTTT. Residues: CASSKGQGRTDTQYF.

The chain uses TRBV28 and TRBJ1-1; no firm D call. The CDR3 is 15 residues long. Germline V gene sequence: CDR1 MDHEN, CDR2 SYDVKM. With 6 bases removed from V and 6 bases from J, the gap between germline ends came to 20 bases. This CDR3 reads CASSLMSPTRAEAFF. CDR3 nucleotides: TGTGCCAGCAGCTTAATGTCACCGACGAGGGCTGAAGCTTTCTTT.

This sequence joins TRBV2 and TRBJ1-3; 11 bases are shared with TRBD1. The CDR3 runs 15 residues. V shed 6 bases and J 1 base; nucleotides not matched to a gene: 2. Per germline, CDR1 SNHLY and CDR2 FYNNEI. CDR3 in DNA: TGTGCCAGCAGGGACAGGGGGCTATCTGGAAACACCATATATTTT. It yields the protein CASRDRGLSGNTIYF.

The genes are TRBV5-1 and TRBJ2-6; D might be TRBD1 (6 bases). CDR1 and CDR2 (germline): SGHRS, YFSETQ. The ends were cut back, 5 bases at V and 2 bases at J, with 14 bases in the middle. The CDR3 has 16 amino acids. In DNA form, the CDR3 reads TGCGCCAGCAGGGCAGGGGATTGGGCTGGGGCCAACGTCCTGACTTTC. This codes for CASRAGDWAGANVLTF.

J is TRBJ2-3 and V is TRBV6-5; 8 positions match TRBD2. This CDR3 contains 14 residues. The germline gives CDR1 MNHEY, CDR2 SVGAGI. V lost 8 bases to trimming and J lost 3 bases; unmatched junction nucleotides: 7. CDR3 sequence reads: CASRGGPQTDTQYF. CDR3 bases: TGTGCCAGCCGCGGGGGGCCCCAAACAGATACGCAGTATTTT.

This sequence joins TRBV19 and TRBJ2-1; tentative D call: TRBD2 (5 bases). The CDR3 spans 15 residues. Germline CDR1 and CDR2: LNHDA and SQIVND (reference sequence). Trimming cost V 7 bases and J 5 bases, with 18 bases left between them. CDR3 loop: CASTGRGSTHNEQFF. DNA of the CDR3: TGTGCCAGTACCGGGCGAGGGTCAACCCACAATGAGCAGTTCTTC.

The J gene is TRBJ2-6, the V gene TRBV5-1; D ambiguous. Germline assignment: CDR1 SGHRS and CDR2 YFSETQ. Trimming left V 0 bases short and J 0 bases short, with 7 bases between. The CDR3 has 16 amino acids. Here the CDR3 reads CASSLELISGANVLTF. The CDR3 DNA follows: TGCGCCAGCAGCTTGGAACTGATCTCTGGGGCCAACGTCCTGACTTTC.

V and J are TRBV5-1 and TRBJ2-1; TRBD2 matches 9 bases. The ends lost 0 bases at V and 2 bases at J; junction bases unmatched: 9. In germline, CDR1 is SGHRS, CDR2 YFSETQ. The CDR3 totals 18 residues. The CDR3 bases are TGCGCCAGCAGCTTGGGCATCCTAAGCGGGAGGACCTACAATGAGCAGTTCTTC. It codes for CASSLGILSGRTYNEQFF.

The CDR3 DNA reads TGTGCCAGCAGCCCATCCGGGTCCTACGAGCAGTACTTC. It yields the protein CASSPSGSYEQYF. The chain employs TRBV7-7 and TRBJ2-7, with D uncertain. Trimming pared 5 bases from V and 1 base from J, leaving 9 bases between. Germline V gives CDR1 SSHAT, CDR2 FNYEAQ (reference sequence). CDR3 length: 13 amino acids.

The CDR3 region has the DNA TGTGCCACCAGCAGAGTGAGACGTCCGGGACAGGGGGATTTAGAGACCCAGTACTTC. Its protein is CATSRVRRPGQGDLETQYF. The chain uses TRBV15 and TRBJ2-5; TRBD1 matches at 11 bases. CDR3 length: 19 residues. Germline V gene data show CDR1 as LNHNV and CDR2 as YYDKDF (reference sequence). After removal of 1 base from V and 4 bases from J, the junction contained 14 bases not matched to a gene.

The chain uses TRBV24-1 and TRBJ2-1; 13 nucleotides align to TRBD2. The CDR3 sequence is 16 residues long. Unmatched junction bases numbered 3, after V lost 4 bases and J lost 4 bases. Germline loops: CDR1 KGHDR, CDR2 SFDVKD. This CDR3 reads CATSDLLAGGYNEQFF. The DNA of the CDR3 is TGTGCCACCAGTGACCTACTAGCGGGGGGGTACAATGAGCAGTTCTTC.

The CDR3 loop is CASSIKSAGTGATDTQYF. CDR3 bases: TGTGCCAGTAGTATAAAGTCAGCTGGGACAGGGGCGACAGATACGCAGTATTTT. The chain is built from TRBV19 and TRBJ2-3; 10 nucleotides align to TRBD1. The germline CDR1 and CDR2 sequences are LNHDA and SQIVND (reference sequence). Losses at the gene ends were 2 bases for V and 3 bases for J; bases not matched to a gene: 11. The CDR3 runs to 18 residues.

The J gene is TRBJ2-2, the V gene TRBV2; 9 nucleotides align to TRBD2. Germline values: CDR1 SNHLY, CDR2 FYNNEI. The CDR3 runs 15 residues. The V segment lost 4 bases and the J segment 1 base; nucleotides outside the gene matches: 1. The CDR3 DNA reads as TGTGCCAGCAGTGCGACTAGCGGGAACACCGGGGAGCTGTTTTTT. Amino acids: CASSATSGNTGELFF.

The CDR3 region is CASGLGTGVNEKLFF. CDR3 coding DNA: TGTGCTAGTGGTTTAGGGACAGGCGTTAATGAAAAACTGTTTTTT. The V call is TRBV12-5, the J call TRBJ1-4, with 8 nucleotides matching TRBD1. Per the germline V gene, CDR1 is LGHNT and CDR2 is FRNRAP. Trimming at V came to 3 bases and at J to 4 bases, leaving 4 bases not matched to a gene. There are 15 residues in the CDR3.

The genes are TRBV12-3 or TRBV12-4 and TRBJ1-1; D is unclear. Trimming left V 4 bases short and J 10 bases short, with 10 bases between. This CDR3 region has 11 residues. CDR3 bases: TGTGCCAGCAGTTCCCATGGGCCAGCTTTCTTT. Its protein is CASSSHGPAFF.